Detailed here is one T cell receptor (beta chain). Its target is unknown. Over chemoradiotherapy, repertoires were sampled more than once. This specimen comes from a study of chemoradiotherapy in HPV16-positive cancers. General observations from the study: Candidate HPV-specific clones and E7-related TCR motifs grew in tumor during treatment. For HPV16-positive patients, expanding HPV-responsive T cells associated with longer recurrence-free survival. Functional assays defining HPV-specific T cells used only a couple of HPV16-positive patients.

The CDR3 totals 14 residues. Losses at the gene ends were 4 bases for V and 5 bases for J; bases not matched to a gene: 8. Germline CDR1 is MNHEY and CDR2 is SMNVEV (reference sequence). Measured with immunoSEQ multiplex PCR; TCRdb has only the in-frame clones, and not every one. The sample includes about 5,000 clones, approximately 88% seen only once; the top ten take approximately 8%. The starting material was tumor tissue, obtained from a patient who underwent chemoradiotherapy. The chain links TRBV27 to TRBJ2-7; 7 bases match TRBD2. This TCR derives from a human donor with HPV-associated anogenital cancer. The CDR3 coding sequence is TGTGCCAGCAGTTGGGGGGGAGTCGACAACGAGCAGTACTTC. Protein product: CASSWGGVDNEQYF.